The clone carrying this TCR beta chain occurred a few times. Its specificity is unknown. The sample comes from a study of cytomegalovirus exposure and HLA in healthy donors. General study points: The majority of CMV-associated TCR beta chains were reported as apparently HLA-restricted in a later analysis. According to an earlier analysis, most TCR beta V segments yielded productive rearrangements about 87% or about 30% of the time. An ancestry cluster, one associated with Asian ancestry, reportedly showed fewer N-insertions than the approximately 670-donor mean in a later analysis. Common viral pathogens were later found to be apparently linked to several of the most significant clusters.

The PCR ran on 60 Vbeta and 13 Jbeta primers. Produced via immunoSEQ multiplex PCR; TCRdb's table is partial and in-frame only. Here the sample spans about 170,000 clones, about 76% being singletons. V trimming: 5 bases; J trimming: 5 bases; junction bases outside the gene matches: 7. The CDR3 runs to 15 residues. CDR1 is SGHTA, CDR2 FQGNSA, per germline. The sample comprised PBMCs. This chain connects TRBV7-2 to TRBJ1-1, with 11 bases lining up with TRBD1. This receptor was taken from a woman between 18 and 30 years old in good health and CMV-seropositive. CDR3 residues: CASSLGTGGETEAFF. Written as DNA, the CDR3 is TGTGCCAGCAGCCTAGGGACAGGGGGGGAGACTGAAGCTTTCTTT.